A single sample gave rise to the 12 T cell receptor beta chains below, sequenced in a study of breast tumors, draining lymph nodes, adjacent tissues. Axillary draining lymph nodes of breast cancer patients supplied the node samples. MiXCR was run by TCRdb on the multiplex PCR reads, yielding one entry per CDR3 protein. This repertoire shows about 80,000 distinct CDR3 sequences, about 20% found once; its top ten account for 2% to 3%. Sequencing was carried out using axillary lymph node tissue. These receptors were obtained from a female donor with breast cancer. Some clones in this sample may be carry-over from other donors' samples.

This chain joins TRBV28 and TRBJ1-2, with D unclear. Germline CDR1 MDHEN, CDR2 SYDVKM. This CDR3 contains 13 residues. Trimming removed 8 bases at V and 2 bases at J, with 12 bases between. The CDR3 sequence: CASATGNNYGYTF. The DNA for the CDR3 is TGTGCCAGCGCGACGGGGAACAACTATGGCTACACCTTC.

This clonotype was recorded at least ten times. This sequence joins TRBV5-8 and TRBJ2-7; 8 bases fit TRBD1. This CDR3 region has 15 residues. V lost 4 bases to trimming and J lost 2 bases; unmatched junction nucleotides: 8. Germline assignment: CDR1 SGHTS and CDR2 YDEGEE. The DNA of the CDR3 is TGTGCCAGCAGCCGCGGACAGGGAGCCGCCTACGAGCAGTACTTC. It yields the protein CASSRGQGAAYEQYF.

This clonotype was detected many times. The chain combines TRBV11-2 with TRBJ2-7; possibly TRBD2 for D (6 bases). Per germline, CDR1 SGHAT and CDR2 FQNNGV. The CDR3 spans 14 residues. V gave up 1 base and J gave up 7 bases, with 14 bases separating them. The DNA of the CDR3 is TGTGCCAGCAGCTTAGGGGGACTCTCATCGGAGCAGTACTTC. It specifies CASSLGGLSSEQYF.

There are a few counts of this clonotype. The rearrangement joins TRBV3-1 to TRBJ2-1, with D unresolved. V gave up 4 bases and J gave up 9 bases, with 10 bases separating them. CDR3 length: 12 residues. Germline V gene sequence: CDR1 LGHDT, CDR2 YNNKEL (reference sequence). The CDR3 DNA is TGTGCCAGCAGCCCCGATTCCGGTGAGCAGTTCTTC. Amino acids: CASSPDSGEQFF.

This clonotype was counted many times. The chain links TRBV15 to TRBJ2-3, with no clear D. The CDR3 contains 14 residues. V was pared by 1 base and J by 1 base, with 6 bases between. CDR1 is LNHNV, CDR2 YYDKDF, per germline (reference sequence). CDR3 nucleotide sequence: TGTGCCACCAGCAGAGTTTTCGGCACAGATACGCAGTATTTT. Translated, it gives CATSRVFGTDTQYF.

This clonotype was recorded at least ten times. The genes are TRBV5-5 and TRBJ2-7, with TRBD2 as a possible D gene (6 bases). This CDR3 is 13 amino acids long. The V end was cut by 2 bases, the J end by 7 bases, with 13 bases between. CDR1 SGHKS and CDR2 YYEKEE come from the germline V gene (reference sequence). This CDR3 reads CASSFYGGGEQYF. The CDR3 DNA follows: TGTGCCAGCAGCTTTTACGGAGGAGGGGAGCAGTACTTC.

Details on this clonotype: A much larger clone lies one base from this, so it may be a read error. The gene calls are TRBV7-8 and TRBJ1-4; the D is unclear. Trimming left V 5 bases short and J 4 bases short, with 5 bases between. The length of the CDR3 is 12 residues. Germline V gene data show CDR1 as SGHVS and CDR2 as FQNEAQ. CDR3 in amino acids: CASSLYNEKLFF. CDR3 bases: TGTGCCAGCAGCCTTTATAATGAAAAACTGTTTTTT.

This clonotype was picked up many times. This chain connects TRBV4-2 to TRBJ2-5, with D possibly matching TRBD2 (6 bases). The CDR3 has 18 amino acids. Per the germline V gene, CDR1 is LGHNA and CDR2 is YNFKEQ. Trimming left V 0 bases short and J 5 bases short, with 22 bases between. CDR3 in DNA: TGTGCCAGCAGCCAAGATCTGCGAGGCGGGACCCTTGGGGAGACCCAGTACTTC. Translating gives CASSQDLRGGTLGETQYF.

This clonotype was found a few times. This chain uses TRBV12-3 or TRBV12-4 with TRBJ2-4; D perhaps matches TRBD1 (6 bases). The CDR3 is 17 residues long. The V end was cut by 2 bases, the J end by 4 bases, with 18 bases between. In DNA, the CDR3 is TGTGCCAGCAGTTTACAGGGGCGGGTCGCAGGAAAAAACATTCAGTACTTC. The encoded protein is CASSLQGRVAGKNIQYF.

There are many counts of this clonotype. V usage is TRBV4-1 and J usage is TRBJ2-1; TRBD2 matches 14 bases. Trimming took 4 bases from V and 10 from J; bases not matched to a gene: 9. Germline loops: CDR1 MGHRA, CDR2 YSYEKL. The CDR3 sequence is 16 residues long. CDR3 sequence reads: CASSRSGTSGRGEQFF. As DNA, the CDR3 is TGCGCCAGCAGCCGTTCCGGGACTAGCGGGAGAGGAGAGCAGTTCTTC.

The sample holds many counts of this clonotype. The CDR3 nucleotides are TGTGCCAGTAGGCTCGGGACAGGGAACACCTACGAGCAGTACTTC. Its protein is CASRLGTGNTYEQYF. The chain links TRBV19 to TRBJ2-7; 9 bases line up with TRBD1. V lost 6 bases, J lost 2 bases, and 8 bases stayed unmatched. This CDR3 spans 15 amino acids. CDR1 LNHDA and CDR2 SQIVND come from the germline V gene (reference sequence).

At least ten counts were recorded for this clonotype. This chain joins TRBV20-1 and TRBJ2-3; 9 nucleotides agree with TRBD2. V gave up 0 bases and J gave up 4 bases; unmatched junction bases: 2. The CDR3 is made up of 14 amino acids. CDR1 is DFQATT, CDR2 SNEGSKA, per germline (reference sequence). The CDR3 sequence is CSARDGGRADTQYF. The CDR3 bases are TGCAGTGCTAGAGATGGCGGGAGGGCAGATACGCAGTATTTT.